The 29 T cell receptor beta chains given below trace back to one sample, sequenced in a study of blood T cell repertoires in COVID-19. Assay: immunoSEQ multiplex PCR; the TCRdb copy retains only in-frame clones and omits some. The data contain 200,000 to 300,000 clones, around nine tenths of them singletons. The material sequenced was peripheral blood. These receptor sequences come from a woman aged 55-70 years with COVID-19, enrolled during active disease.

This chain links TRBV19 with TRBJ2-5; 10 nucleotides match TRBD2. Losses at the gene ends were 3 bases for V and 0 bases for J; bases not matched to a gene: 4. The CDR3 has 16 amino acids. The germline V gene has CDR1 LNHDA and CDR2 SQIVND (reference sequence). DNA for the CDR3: TGTGCCAGTAGTATCCCGACTAGCGGGTACCAAGAGACCCAGTACTTC. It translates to CASSIPTSGYQETQYF.

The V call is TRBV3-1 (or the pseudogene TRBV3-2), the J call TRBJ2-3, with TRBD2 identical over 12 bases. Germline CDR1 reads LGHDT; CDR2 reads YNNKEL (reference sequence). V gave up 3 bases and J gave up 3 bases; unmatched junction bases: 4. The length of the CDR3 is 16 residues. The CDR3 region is CASSQQTSGRTDTQYF. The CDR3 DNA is TGTGCCAGCAGCCAGCAGACTAGCGGGAGAACAGATACGCAGTATTTT.

The CDR3 loop is CASSLGPNEQFF. The CDR3 coding sequence is TGTGCCAGCAGTTTAGGCCCCAATGAGCAGTTCTTC. The V call is TRBV27, the J call TRBJ2-1, with D unresolved. Germline-derived CDR1 and CDR2 are MNHEY and SMNVEV (reference sequence). V was cut by 2 bases and J by 6 bases, with 5 bases left in between. The CDR3 is made up of 12 amino acids.

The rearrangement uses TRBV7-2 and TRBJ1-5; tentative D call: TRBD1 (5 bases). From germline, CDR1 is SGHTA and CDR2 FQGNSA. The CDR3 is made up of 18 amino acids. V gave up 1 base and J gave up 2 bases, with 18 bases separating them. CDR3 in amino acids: CASSLDHRRGWGNQPQHF. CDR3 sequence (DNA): TGTGCCAGCAGCTTAGATCATAGAAGGGGTTGGGGCAATCAGCCCCAGCATTTT.

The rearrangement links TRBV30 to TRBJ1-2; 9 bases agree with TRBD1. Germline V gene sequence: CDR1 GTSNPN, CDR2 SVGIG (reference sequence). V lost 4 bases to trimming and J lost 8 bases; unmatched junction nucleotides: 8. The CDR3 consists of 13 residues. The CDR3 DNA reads TGTGCCTGGAATGAACAGGGGGCGGGCGGCTACACCTTC. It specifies CAWNEQGAGGYTF.

The CDR3 bases are TGTGCCAGCACCCCCTATCGCGGTGGGACTAGCGGGAAGTCTGGGACCCAGTACTTC. This sequence encodes CASTPYRGGTSGKSGTQYF. The chain recombines TRBV28 with TRBJ2-5; TRBD2 matches at 13 bases. Germline V gene data show CDR1 as MDHEN and CDR2 as SYDVKM. Trimming removed 7 bases from V and 7 bases from J; junction bases left unmatched: 21. There are 19 residues in the CDR3.

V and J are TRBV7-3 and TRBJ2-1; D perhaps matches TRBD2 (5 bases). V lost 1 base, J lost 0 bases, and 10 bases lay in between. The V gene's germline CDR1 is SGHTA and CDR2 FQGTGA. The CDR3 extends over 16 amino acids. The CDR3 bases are TGTGCCAGCAGCTTAAAAGGACTCAGCTCCTACAATGAGCAGTTCTTC. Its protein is CASSLKGLSSYNEQFF.

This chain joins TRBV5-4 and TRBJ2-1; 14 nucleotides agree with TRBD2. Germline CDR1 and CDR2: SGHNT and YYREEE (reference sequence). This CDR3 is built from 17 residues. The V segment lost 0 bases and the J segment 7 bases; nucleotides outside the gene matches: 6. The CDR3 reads CASSLGLAGGVRNEQFF. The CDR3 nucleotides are TGTGCCAGCAGCTTGGGACTAGCGGGAGGGGTAAGGAATGAGCAGTTCTTC.

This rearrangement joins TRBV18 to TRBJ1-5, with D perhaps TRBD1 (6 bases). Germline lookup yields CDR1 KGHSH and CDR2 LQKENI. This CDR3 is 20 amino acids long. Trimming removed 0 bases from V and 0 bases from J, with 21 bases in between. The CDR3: CASSPPTGLVGIGSNQPQHF. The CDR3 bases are TGTGCCAGCTCACCACCTACAGGGTTGGTCGGTATTGGTAGCAATCAGCCCCAGCATTTT.

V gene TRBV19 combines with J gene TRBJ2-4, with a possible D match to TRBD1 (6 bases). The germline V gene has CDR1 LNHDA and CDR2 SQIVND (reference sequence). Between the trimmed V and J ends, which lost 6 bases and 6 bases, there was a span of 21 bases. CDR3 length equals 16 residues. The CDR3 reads CASSTIGQTIGNIQYF. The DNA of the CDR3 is TGTGCCAGTAGCACCATTGGACAGACAATTGGAAACATTCAGTACTTC.

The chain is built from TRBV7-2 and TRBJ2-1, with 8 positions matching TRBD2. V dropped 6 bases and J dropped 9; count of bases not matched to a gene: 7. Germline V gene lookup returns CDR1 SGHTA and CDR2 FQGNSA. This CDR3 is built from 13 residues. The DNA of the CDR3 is TGTGCCAGCAGGAAAGCGGGGGTGGGTGAGCAGTTCTTC. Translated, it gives CASRKAGVGEQFF.

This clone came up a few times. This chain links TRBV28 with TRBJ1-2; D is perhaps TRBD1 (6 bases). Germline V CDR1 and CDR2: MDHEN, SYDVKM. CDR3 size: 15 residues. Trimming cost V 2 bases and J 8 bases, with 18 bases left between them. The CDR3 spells CASSLGGGLRRGYTF. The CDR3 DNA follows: TGTGCCAGCAGTTTAGGGGGCGGCCTTAGACGGGGCTACACCTTC.

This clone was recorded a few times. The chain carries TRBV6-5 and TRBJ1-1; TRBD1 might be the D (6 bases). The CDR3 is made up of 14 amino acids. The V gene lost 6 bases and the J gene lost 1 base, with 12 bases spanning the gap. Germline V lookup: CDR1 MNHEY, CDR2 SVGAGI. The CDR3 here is CASSTGTTNTEAFF. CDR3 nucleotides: TGTGCCAGCAGCACCGGGACAACGAACACTGAAGCTTTCTTT.

CDR3 loop: CASSPDRQGNTEAFF. The CDR3 DNA reads as TGTGCCAGCTCACCAGACAGGCAGGGGAACACTGAAGCTTTCTTT. V usage is TRBV18 and J usage is TRBJ1-1; D possibly corresponds to TRBD1 (6 bases). The CDR3 runs 15 residues. From germline, CDR1 is KGHSH and CDR2 LQKENI. Trimming removed 2 bases at V and 1 base at J, with 11 bases between.

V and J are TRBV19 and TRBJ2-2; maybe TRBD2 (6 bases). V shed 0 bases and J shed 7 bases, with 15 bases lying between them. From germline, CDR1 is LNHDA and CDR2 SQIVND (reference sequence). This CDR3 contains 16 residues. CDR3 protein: CASSIDGGVSGGELFF. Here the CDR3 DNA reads TGTGCCAGTAGTATAGACGGGGGAGTGTCGGGCGGGGAGCTGTTTTTT.

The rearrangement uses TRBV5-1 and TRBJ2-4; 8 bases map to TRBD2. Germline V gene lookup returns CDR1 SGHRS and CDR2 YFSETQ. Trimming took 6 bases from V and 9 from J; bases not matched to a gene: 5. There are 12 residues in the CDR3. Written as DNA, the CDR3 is TGCGCCAGCACCGATGGACTAGCCATTCAGTACTTC. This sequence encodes CASTDGLAIQYF.

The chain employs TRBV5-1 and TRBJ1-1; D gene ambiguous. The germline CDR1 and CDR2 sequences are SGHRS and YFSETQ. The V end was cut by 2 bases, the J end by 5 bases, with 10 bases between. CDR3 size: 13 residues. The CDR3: CASSLDGWTEAFF. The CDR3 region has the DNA TGCGCCAGCAGCTTAGACGGGTGGACTGAAGCTTTCTTT.

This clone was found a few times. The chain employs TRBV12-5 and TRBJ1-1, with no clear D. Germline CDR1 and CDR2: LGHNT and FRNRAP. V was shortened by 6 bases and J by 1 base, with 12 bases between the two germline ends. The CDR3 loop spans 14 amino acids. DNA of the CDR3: TGTGCTAGTGGAACTGATCTCCGGAACACTGAAGCTTTCTTT. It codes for CASGTDLRNTEAFF.

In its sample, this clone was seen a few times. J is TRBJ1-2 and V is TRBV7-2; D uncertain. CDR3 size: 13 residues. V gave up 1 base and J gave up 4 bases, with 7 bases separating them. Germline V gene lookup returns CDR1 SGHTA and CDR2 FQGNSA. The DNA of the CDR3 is TGTGCCAGCAGCTTAGACCAGGCCTATGGCTACACCTTC. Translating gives CASSLDQAYGYTF.

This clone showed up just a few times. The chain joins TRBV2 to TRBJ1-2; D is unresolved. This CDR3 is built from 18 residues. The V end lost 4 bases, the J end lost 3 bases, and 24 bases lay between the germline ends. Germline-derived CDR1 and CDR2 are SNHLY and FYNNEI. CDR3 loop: CASSGIFRERRVDYGYTF. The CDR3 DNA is TGTGCCAGCAGTGGAATATTTAGGGAAAGGCGGGTTGACTATGGCTACACCTTC.

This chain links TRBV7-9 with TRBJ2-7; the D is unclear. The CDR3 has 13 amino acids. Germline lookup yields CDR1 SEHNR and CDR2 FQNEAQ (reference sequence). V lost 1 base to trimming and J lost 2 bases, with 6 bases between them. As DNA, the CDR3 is TGTGCCAGCAGCTTAGACCTAGCCTACGAGCAGTACTTC. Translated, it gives CASSLDLAYEQYF.

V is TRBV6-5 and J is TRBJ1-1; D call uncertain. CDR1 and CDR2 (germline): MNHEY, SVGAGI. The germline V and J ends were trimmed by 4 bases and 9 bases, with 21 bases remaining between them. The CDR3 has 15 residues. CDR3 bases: TGTGCCAGCAGTTCCCCGTCGAGGGCATCAGAGCAAGCTTTCTTT. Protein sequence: CASSSPSRASEQAFF.

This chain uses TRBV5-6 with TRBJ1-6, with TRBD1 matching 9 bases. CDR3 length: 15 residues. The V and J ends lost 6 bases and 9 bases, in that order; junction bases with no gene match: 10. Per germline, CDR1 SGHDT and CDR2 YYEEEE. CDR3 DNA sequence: TGTGCCAGCACCGGAGCCGGGACAGGGTTTTCACCCCTCCACTTT. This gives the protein CASTGAGTGFSPLHF.

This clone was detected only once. CDR3: CASSIDRGPFYEQYF. The CDR3 DNA is TGTGCCAGTAGTATCGACAGGGGGCCGTTTTACGAGCAGTACTTC. This chain links TRBV19 with TRBJ2-7; the match to TRBD1 covers 10 bases. Germline-derived CDR1 and CDR2 are LNHDA and SQIVND (reference sequence). The CDR3 is 15 residues long. V shed 3 bases, J shed 4 bases, and the junction held 6 bases outside the gene matches.

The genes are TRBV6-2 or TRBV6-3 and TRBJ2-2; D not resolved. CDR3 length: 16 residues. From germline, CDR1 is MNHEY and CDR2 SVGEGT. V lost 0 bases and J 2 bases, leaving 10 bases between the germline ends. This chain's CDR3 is CASSYSPPGNTGELFF. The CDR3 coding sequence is TGTGCCAGCAGTTACTCCCCCCCGGGTAACACCGGGGAGCTGTTTTTT.

This chain's CDR3 is CAIRPEHLNTEAFF. CDR3 bases: TGTGCCATCAGGCCCGAACACCTGAACACTGAAGCTTTCTTT. This chain joins TRBV10-3 and TRBJ1-1; no clear D gene. V was cut by 6 bases and J by 0 bases, with 11 bases left in between. The length of the CDR3 is 14 residues. The germline CDR1 and CDR2 sequences are ENHRY and SYGVKD.

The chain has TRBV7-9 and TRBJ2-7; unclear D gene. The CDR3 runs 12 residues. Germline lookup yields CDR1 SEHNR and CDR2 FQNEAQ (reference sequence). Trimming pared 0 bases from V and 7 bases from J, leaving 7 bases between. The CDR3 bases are TGTGCCAGCAGCTTAGCCAACGGGGAGCAGTACTTC. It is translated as CASSLANGEQYF.

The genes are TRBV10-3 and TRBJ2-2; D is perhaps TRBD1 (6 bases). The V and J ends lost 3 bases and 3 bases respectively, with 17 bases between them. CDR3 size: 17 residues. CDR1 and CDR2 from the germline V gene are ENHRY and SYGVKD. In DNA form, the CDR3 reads TGTGCCATCAGTGACAGGGGTAATGGATGGGACACCGGGGAGCTGTTTTTT. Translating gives CAISDRGNGWDTGELFF.

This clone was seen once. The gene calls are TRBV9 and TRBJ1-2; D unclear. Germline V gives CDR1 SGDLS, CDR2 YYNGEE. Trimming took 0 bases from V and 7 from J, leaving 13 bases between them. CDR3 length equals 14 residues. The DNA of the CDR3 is TGTGCCAGCAGCGTAGAGGCAGGAGGAGGTGGCTACACCTTC. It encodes CASSVEAGGGGYTF. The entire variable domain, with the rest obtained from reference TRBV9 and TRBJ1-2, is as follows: DSGVTQTPKHLITATGQRVTLRCSPRSGDLSVYWYQQSLDQGLQFLIQYYNGEERAKGNILERFSAQQFPDLHSELNLSSLELGDSALYFCASSVEAGGGGYTFGSGTRLTVV.